These T cell receptor beta chains were read from a single sample in a study of blood T cells in healthy people across ages. TCRdb analysed the 5' RACE reads with MiXCR anew, one entry per CDR3 protein. Of hundreds of thousands of distinct CDR3 sequences in the sample, around 48% are singletons; the top ten hold roughly 30%. Sequences were obtained from blood. Every receptor here comes from a woman aged 60-75 years in good health. CDR3s include the opening cysteine and the closing phenylalanine or tryptophan. A D gene is named only where the DNA matches it firmly. The size entry is marked missing in some rows and otherwise reads once, few, many or a size class.

clone_size	v_call	j_call	d_call	cdr3_nt	cdr3_aa
few	TRBV12-3/TRBV12-4	TRBJ2-7	-	TGTGCCAGCAGTCTTGACACAGCGTCCACCGACGAGCAGTACTTC	CASSLDTASTDEQYF
-	TRBV6-1	TRBJ2-4	TRBD1	TGTGCCAGCAGTCCCGGGACAGGGGTCAGAATAGCCAAAAACATTCAGTACTTC	CASSPGTGVRIAKNIQYF
-	TRBV28	TRBJ2-2	-	TGTGCCAGCAGTGCCGTCCAGCGGCCGAACACCGGGGAGCTGTTTTTT	CASSAVQRPNTGELFF
-	TRBV10-2	TRBJ2-5	-	TGCGCCAGCAGTGACCAGGGGAGAGGCGCGCAGTACTTC	CASSDQGRGAQYF
-	TRBV6-1	TRBJ2-1	-	TGTGCCAGCAGTGTCGAGGGAGGAGTCTACAATGAGCAGTTCTTC	CASSVEGGVYNEQFF
-	TRBV28	TRBJ2-5	-	TGTGCCAGCAGTCCCCTGTGGAGCGGAGATCAAGAGACCCAGTACTTC	CASSPLWSGDQETQYF
-	TRBV11-3	TRBJ1-2	-	TGTGCCGGGTCTGGACAGAAAATCTATGGCTACACCTTC	CAGSGQKIYGYTF
-	TRBV7-2	TRBJ1-2	-	TGTGCCAGCCGGGGGAGCCGGATGGATGGCTACACCTTC	CASRGSRMDGYTF
-	TRBV7-8	TRBJ1-2	-	TGTGCCAGCGGGTTGACAGGAATGGGTGGCTACACCTTC	CASGLTGMGGYTF
-	TRBV4-3	TRBJ1-4	-	TGCGCCAGCAGCGCAGTCACAGGGTCGGACTTTGAAAAACTGTTTTTT	CASSAVTGSDFEKLFF
-	TRBV7-2	TRBJ2-5	TRBD2	TGTGCCAGCAGCTTAGGGGGGGGTATCTACAATGAGCAGTACTTC	CASSLGGGIYNEQYF
-	TRBV5-6	TRBJ1-1	-	TGTGCCAGCAGCTTGTTGGAGGAGACTGAAGCTTTCTTT	CASSLLEETEAFF
once	TRBV20-1	TRBJ1-1	-	TGCAGTGCCGTTACGGCGGGGCTTTTGGTCACTGAAGCTTTCTTT	CSAVTAGLLVTEAFF
-	TRBV7-2	TRBJ2-7	TRBD2	TGTGCCAGCAGCCAAGGAAGCGGGAACTCCTACGAGCAGTACTTC	CASSQGSGNSYEQYF
few	TRBV28	TRBJ2-3	TRBD2	TGTGCCAGCAGGTTAGCGGGAGATGAAGATACGCAGTATTTT	CASRLAGDEDTQYF
-	TRBV29-1	TRBJ2-7	TRBD2	TGCAGCGTTGAAGGGCTAGCGGGAGAGTTCGAGCAGTACTTC	CSVEGLAGEFEQYF
-	TRBV7-9	TRBJ2-6	TRBD1	TGTGCCAGCAACAGGGGGCCTGGGGCCAACGTCCTGACTTTC	CASNRGPGANVLTF
-	TRBV2	TRBJ1-2	TRBD1	TGTGCCAGCAGCGGACAGGGGTTGGGCGGCTACACCTTC	CASSGQGLGGYTF
-	TRBV28	TRBJ2-7	TRBD2	TGTGCCGGAGGGACTAGCGGGCTTAGCTCCTACGAGCAGTACTTC	CAGGTSGLSSYEQYF
few	TRBV20-1	TRBJ2-7	-	TGCAGTGCTAGAGTACCCGGGCTGGTAGCGGACTCCTACGAGCAGTACTTC	CSARVPGLVADSYEQYF
-	TRBV4-1	TRBJ2-3	-	TGCGCCAGCAGCCAAGACGGGGCCAGGGGCACAGATACGCAGTATTTT	CASSQDGARGTDTQYF
few	TRBV7-2	TRBJ2-1	TRBD1	TGTGCCAGCAGCTCCCCGGACAGGGGGGTCAATGAGCAGTTCTTC	CASSSPDRGVNEQFF
few	TRBV11-1	TRBJ2-1	-	TGTGCCAGCAGCCCCGGGGCGGGCAATGAGCAGTTCTTC	CASSPGAGNEQFF
-	TRBV20-1	TRBJ2-5	-	TGCAGTGCTGGAGACTTGAAACAAGAGACCCAGTACTTC	CSAGDLKQETQYF
-	TRBV24-1	TRBJ2-3	TRBD2	TGTGCCACCAGCCCTAGCGGGAGTAAGTTTAGGGATACGCAGTATTTT	CATSPSGSKFRDTQYF
-	TRBV30	TRBJ1-1	-	TGTGCCTGGAGAGAGGGCTCGGCGAACACTGAAGCTTTCTTT	CAWREGSANTEAFF
-	TRBV14	TRBJ2-3	-	TGTGCCAGCAGCCCTCCGGAAAACACGCCTGCGGAGGGAACAGATACGCAGTATTTT	CASSPPENTPAEGTDTQYF
-	TRBV7-2	TRBJ1-2	TRBD1	TGTGCCAGCAGCTCGGACAGGGGACTCTATGGCTACACCTTC	CASSSDRGLYGYTF
-	TRBV4-3	TRBJ2-7	TRBD2	TGCGCCAGCAGCCCCGTACTAGCGGGAGGGCCGTACGAGCAGTACTTC	CASSPVLAGGPYEQYF
few	TRBV4-2	TRBJ2-3	TRBD2	TGTGCCAGCAGCCTGGCTGCTAGCGGAAACACAGATACGCAGTATTTT	CASSLAASGNTDTQYF
-	TRBV7-2	TRBJ1-6	-	TGTGCCAGCAGCTTAGGCAGGGGTTATTCACCCCTCCACTTT	CASSLGRGYSPLHF
few	TRBV29-1	TRBJ2-7	-	TGCAGCGTTGAAACTACTACCTACGAGCAGTACTTC	CSVETTTYEQYF
few	TRBV7-9	TRBJ2-1	-	TGTGCCAGCAGCCAGTGGGACACATATCGATACAATGAGCAGTTCTTC	CASSQWDTYRYNEQFF
few	TRBV10-3	TRBJ2-5	TRBD2	TGTGCCATCAGTCTAGCGGGAGGTAGAAATGAGCAGTACTTC	CAISLAGGRNEQYF
-	TRBV20-1	TRBJ2-4	TRBD2	TGCAGTGCTAGAGATCCCCCGGGGGGAAACATTCAGTACTTC	CSARDPPGGNIQYF
-	TRBV25-1	TRBJ2-1	-	TGTGCCAGCAGTGAATTAATGGCTAGAAGGGATGAGCAGTTCTTC	CASSELMARRDEQFF
few	TRBV7-2	TRBJ1-2	-	TGTGCCAGCAGCCCCCGCGGGGGTCCCATCTATGGCTACACCTTC	CASSPRGGPIYGYTF
-	TRBV29-1	TRBJ2-1	TRBD1	TGCAGCGTTTCCCGGGACAGGGCCGAGGACCACTACAATGAGCAGTTCTTC	CSVSRDRAEDHYNEQFF
-	TRBV20-1	TRBJ2-5	-	TGCAGTGCTCCCCGAGGGATCCAAGAGACCCAGTACTTC	CSAPRGIQETQYF
few	TRBV24-1	TRBJ2-1	TRBD2	TGTGCCACCAGTGATTTGAAGACTAGCGGGAGAAATGAGCAGTTCTTC	CATSDLKTSGRNEQFF
-	TRBV29-1	TRBJ2-3	-	TGCAGCGTTGAAGCCGGACCGGGGATTCGCACAGATATGCAGTATTTT	CSVEAGPGIRTDMQYF
few	TRBV14	TRBJ2-5	-	TGTGCCAGCAGCCAACCCCCAGGGGCCGATCCTAGGGAGACCCAGTACTTC	CASSQPPGADPRETQYF
-	TRBV20-1	TRBJ2-3	TRBD2	TGCAGTGCTAGGGTCGCTCGCGGGAGGTGGGGCACAGATACGCAGTATTTT	CSARVARGRWGTDTQYF
-	TRBV5-6	TRBJ2-5	TRBD1	TGTGCCAGCAGCCGAGTAAGGGGCTGGGACAGGGGTAACAATGAGCAGTACTTC	CASSRVRGWDRGNNEQYF
-	TRBV7-2	TRBJ2-5	TRBD2	TGTGCCAGCAGCCTGCAGCGGGGCTTCCAAGAGACCCAGTACTTC	CASSLQRGFQETQYF
few	TRBV7-9	TRBJ2-5	-	TGTGCCAGCAGGTTGAGAAAGCAAGAGACCCAGTACTTC	CASRLRKQETQYF
few	TRBV24-1	TRBJ2-5	-	TGTGCCACCAGTGATTCGGTGGCTATGGGAGCGGAGGAGACCCAGTACTTC	CATSDSVAMGAEETQYF
-	TRBV10-3	TRBJ2-7	TRBD1	TGTGCCATCACCCGGACAGGGGGCTACGAGCAGTACTTC	CAITRTGGYEQYF
few	TRBV7-2	TRBJ2-5	TRBD2	TGTGCCAGCAGCTTACCCCCAGCGGGAAGGGAAGAGACCCAGTACTTC	CASSLPPAGREETQYF
-	TRBV25-1	TRBJ2-6	-	TGTGCCAGTAACTTGGGGGCCAACGTCCTGACTTTC	CASNLGANVLTF
-	TRBV27	TRBJ2-4	-	TGTGCCAGCAGAGGGGCGGGGGCCAAAAACATTCAGTACTTC	CASRGAGAKNIQYF
few	TRBV25-1	TRBJ1-1	-	TGTGCCAGCAGCGTACAAGCGAACACTGAAGCTTTCTTT	CASSVQANTEAFF
once	TRBV5-1	TRBJ1-1	-	TGCGCCAGCAACGACCTTGGACGGGGTGAAGCTTTCTTT	CASNDLGRGEAFF
-	TRBV29-1	TRBJ1-5	-	TGCAGCGTCGGCAGCGGCAGTCAGCCCCAGCATTTT	CSVGSGSQPQHF
few	TRBV12-3/TRBV12-4	TRBJ2-1	TRBD1	TGTGCCACCCTCCCCGGGACAGAACCCATCAATGAGCAGTTCTTC	CATLPGTEPINEQFF
-	TRBV27	TRBJ2-1	-	TGTGCCAGCAGCAGAACCAATGAGCAGTTCTTC	CASSRTNEQFF
-	TRBV9	TRBJ2-1	-	TGTGCCAGCAGCGCTTACGGAGGGTATGAGCAGTTCTTC	CASSAYGGYEQFF
-	TRBV7-2	TRBJ2-1	TRBD2	TGTGCCAGCAGGCCAGGACTAGCGGACCTATACAATGAGCAGTTCTTC	CASRPGLADLYNEQFF
-	TRBV20-1	TRBJ2-7	TRBD2	TGCAGTGCTAGCCATAGCGGGAGCTCCTACGAGCAGTACTTC	CSASHSGSSYEQYF
few	TRBV4-3	TRBJ2-1	TRBD1	TGCGCCAGCAGCCAAGAACCGGACAGGAGAGCTTACAATGAGCAGTTCTTC	CASSQEPDRRAYNEQFF